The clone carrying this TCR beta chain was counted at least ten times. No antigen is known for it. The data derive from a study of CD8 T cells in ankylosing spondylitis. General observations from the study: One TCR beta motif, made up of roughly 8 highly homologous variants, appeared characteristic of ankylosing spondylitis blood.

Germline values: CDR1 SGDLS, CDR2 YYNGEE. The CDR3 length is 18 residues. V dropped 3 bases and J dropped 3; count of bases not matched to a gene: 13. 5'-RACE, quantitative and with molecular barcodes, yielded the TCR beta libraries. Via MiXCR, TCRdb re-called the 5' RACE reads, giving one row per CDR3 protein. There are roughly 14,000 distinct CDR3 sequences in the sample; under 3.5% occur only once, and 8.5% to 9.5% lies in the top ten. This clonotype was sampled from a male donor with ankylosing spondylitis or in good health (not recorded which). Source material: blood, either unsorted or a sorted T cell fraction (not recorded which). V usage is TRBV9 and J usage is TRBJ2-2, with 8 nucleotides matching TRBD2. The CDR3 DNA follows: TGTGCCAGCAGCGCCTTAGGAGCGGGAGAACTTCACACCGGGGAGCTGTTTTTT. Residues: CASSALGAGELHTGELFF.